The next 26 T cell receptor beta chains were all read from a single sample in a study of shared clonotypes between healthy human individuals. Profiling relied on immunoSEQ multiplex PCR, and the TCRdb table lists in-frame clones only, not all of them. The sample yields 2 million to 2.5 million clones, 95% seen once. The sequencing sample was made of naive CD4+ T cells sorted from blood. The subset here: CD45RA+ positively selected. Receptor source: a man aged 18 to 30 in good health.

Remarks on this clone: Other DNA sequences in the same sample also yield this CDR3. The chain couples TRBV6-5 to TRBJ2-6; D is uncertain. Germline V lookup: CDR1 MNHEY, CDR2 SVGAGI. The CDR3 is 15 residues long. The germline V and J ends were trimmed by 1 base and 0 bases, with 4 bases remaining between them. This CDR3 reads CASSYFSSGANVLTF. The CDR3 DNA follows: TGTGCCAGCAGTTACTTTAGCTCTGGGGCCAACGTCCTGACTTTC.

This chain links TRBV28 with TRBJ1-2; 10 positions match TRBD1. The CDR3 length is 16 residues. J lost 5 bases, V lost 5 bases, and 11 bases had no gene match. Germline CDR1 reads MDHEN; CDR2 reads SYDVKM. For the CDR3, the DNA is TGTGCCAGCAGTGGGGACAGGGGACTAGAAAAATATGGCTACACCTTC. Residues: CASSGDRGLEKYGYTF.

V and J are TRBV6-6 and TRBJ2-7; 9 nucleotides align to TRBD1. CDR1 and CDR2 from the germline V gene are MNHNY and SVGAGI (reference sequence). The CDR3 covers 14 residues. J gave up 7 bases and V 3 bases, and 7 bases lay outside the gene matches. CDR3 in DNA: TGTGCCAGCAGTTATGGGACAGGGAAGGGGGAGCAGTACTTC. Translated: CASSYGTGKGEQYF.

This chain uses TRBV10-2 with TRBJ2-7; 7 nucleotides line up with TRBD1. The germline V gene has CDR1 WSHSY and CDR2 SAAADI. The ends lost 2 bases at V and 4 bases at J; junction bases unmatched: 8. The CDR3 runs to 15 residues. The CDR3 bases are TGCGCCAGCAGTGAGCTTGACAGGGTAGTATACGAGCAGTACTTC. Translation gives CASSELDRVVYEQYF.

The chain is built from TRBV7-2 and TRBJ1-5; D call uncertain. The CDR3 covers 14 residues. Trimming removed 2 bases from V and 0 bases from J, with 5 bases in between. Per germline, CDR1 SGHTA and CDR2 FQGNSA. CDR3 nucleotide sequence: TGTGCCAGCAGCTTAAAGGGTAGCAATCAGCCCCAGCATTTT. This translates into CASSLKGSNQPQHF.

To note about this clone: Within the sample, other DNA sequences also encode this same CDR3. J is TRBJ2-7 and V is TRBV5-1, with 10 bases aligning to TRBD2. Per the germline V gene, CDR1 is SGHRS and CDR2 is YFSETQ. V trimming: 0 bases; J trimming: 2 bases; junction bases outside the gene matches: 2. The CDR3 loop spans 15 amino acids. The CDR3 reads CASSLVAGGTYEQYF. CDR3 in DNA: TGCGCCAGCAGCTTGGTAGCGGGAGGCACCTACGAGCAGTACTTC.

V is TRBV27 and J is TRBJ2-2, with unresolved D. Germline lookup yields CDR1 MNHEY and CDR2 SMNVEV (reference sequence). This CDR3 is 12 amino acids long. The ends were cut back, 5 bases at V and 8 bases at J, with 9 bases in the middle. The CDR3 coding sequence is TGTGCCAGCAGTGGACCTTGGGGGGAGCTGTTTTTT. Amino acids: CASSGPWGELFF.

Comments on this clone: The sample holds other DNA sequences that translate to the same CDR3. This sequence joins TRBV5-1 and TRBJ1-4; D gene unclear. CDR1 SGHRS and CDR2 YFSETQ come from the germline V gene. The CDR3 sequence is 14 residues long. The germline V and J ends were trimmed by 4 bases and 0 bases, with 7 bases remaining between them. Here the CDR3 reads CASSRDATNEKLFF. The CDR3, as DNA: TGCGCCAGCAGCCGGGATGCAACTAATGAAAAACTGTTTTTT.

The chain employs TRBV5-5 and TRBJ1-6; unclear D gene. The CDR3 loop spans 14 amino acids. Germline assignment: CDR1 SGHKS and CDR2 YYEKEE (reference sequence). The V end lost 2 bases, the J end lost 5 bases, and 8 bases lay between the germline ends. The DNA of the CDR3 is TGTGCCAGCAGCTTCACGAGGAATAATTCACCCCTCCACTTT. This gives the protein CASSFTRNNSPLHF.

V is TRBV18 and J is TRBJ1-5; 9 bases line up with TRBD1. The CDR3 is 15 residues long. J lost 4 bases, V lost 4 bases, and 5 bases had no gene match. CDR1 is KGHSH and CDR2 is LQKENI in the germline V gene. The CDR3 reads CASSLGQGINQPQHF. In nucleotides, the CDR3 is TGTGCCAGCTCACTGGGACAGGGTATAAATCAGCCCCAGCATTTT.

V usage is TRBV6-1 and J usage is TRBJ2-3; no clear D gene. With 2 bases removed from V and 2 bases from J, the gap between germline ends came to 11 bases. This CDR3 is built from 15 residues. Germline lookup yields CDR1 MNHNS and CDR2 SASEGT. The CDR3 spells CASSETDWDTDTQYF. The CDR3 nucleotides are TGTGCCAGCAGTGAAACAGACTGGGACACAGATACGCAGTATTTT.

The chain joins TRBV6-9 to TRBJ2-3; a weak D match, TRBD2 (6 bases). The length of the CDR3 is 17 residues. V gave up 6 bases and J gave up 10 bases, with 29 bases separating them. The germline CDR1 and CDR2 sequences are MNHGY and SVAAGI. This CDR3 is CASRSPRRGRNRVAQYF. The CDR3 region has the DNA TGTGCCAGCAGATCCCCTCGGCGAGGGAGGAATCGGGTGGCGCAGTATTTT.

This clone was observed once. The V gene is TRBV7-2, the J gene TRBJ2-5; D is unresolved. The CDR3 has 14 residues. With 5 bases removed from V and 5 bases from J, the gap between germline ends came to 15 bases. Looked up from germline, CDR1 is SGHTA and CDR2 is FQGNSA. CDR3 DNA sequence: TGTGCCAGCAGCCCTCCCAGACGTTTTGAGACCCAGTACTTC. Its protein product is CASSPPRRFETQYF.

As to this clone: Within the sample, other DNA sequences also encode this same CDR3. The chain recombines TRBV5-4 with TRBJ2-5, with unresolved D. This CDR3 has 14 amino acids. Trimming stripped 4 bases from V and 2 bases from J, with 12 bases between. Germline V lookup: CDR1 SGHNT, CDR2 YYREEE (reference sequence). CDR3 sequence reads: CASSAPGLQETQYF. For the CDR3, the DNA is TGTGCCAGCAGCGCGCCCGGGTTACAAGAGACCCAGTACTTC.

As DNA, the CDR3 is TGTGCCAGCACGGTCCCTGGGGCGGAGACCCAGTACTTC. It specifies CASTVPGAETQYF. The genes are TRBV6-5 and TRBJ2-5, with D maybe TRBD1 (5 bases). Trimming cost V 7 bases and J 5 bases, with 14 bases left between them. The CDR3 covers 13 residues. The germline V gene has CDR1 MNHEY and CDR2 SVGAGI.

The V call is TRBV28, the J call TRBJ1-6; tentatively, D is TRBD1 (5 bases). Germline CDR1 and CDR2: MDHEN and SYDVKM. Trimming stripped 7 bases from V and 7 bases from J, with 14 bases between. This CDR3 is 14 amino acids long. Written as DNA, the CDR3 is TGTGCCAGCATGACAGTGCCGGGAAATTCACCCCTCCACTTT. Protein sequence: CASMTVPGNSPLHF. The full variable domain, with the rest looked up from reference TRBV28 and TRBJ1-6, is DVKVTQSSRYLVKRTGEKVFLECVQDMDHENMFWYRQDPGLGLRLIYFSYDVKMKEKGDIPEGYSVSREKKERFSLILESASTNQTSMYLCASMTVPGNSPLHFGNGTRLTVT.

The V call is TRBV6-1, the J call TRBJ2-5, with 8 bases that match TRBD1. V lost 2 bases, J lost 7 bases, and 9 bases stayed unmatched. Germline V gene data show CDR1 as MNHNS and CDR2 as SASEGT. CDR3 length: 15 residues. Here the CDR3 reads CASSESLDRAGTQYF. CDR3 sequence (DNA): TGTGCCAGCAGTGAATCCCTGGACAGGGCGGGGACCCAGTACTTC.

The chain carries TRBV5-1 and TRBJ2-5; TRBD2 agrees at 11 bases. Germline trimming cut 0 bases from V and 2 bases from J; bases unmatched to any gene: 3. CDR3 length: 16 residues. Per the germline V gene, CDR1 is SGHRS and CDR2 is YFSETQ. In nucleotides, the CDR3 is TGCGCCAGCAGCTTGGATCTAGCGGGGGGACAAGAGACCCAGTACTTC. It codes for CASSLDLAGGQETQYF.

The chain has TRBV6-1 and TRBJ1-6; D is unresolved. The CDR3 runs 14 residues. Between the trimmed V and J ends, which lost 11 bases and 9 bases, there was a span of 20 bases. Looked up from germline, CDR1 is MNHNS and CDR2 is SASEGT. CDR3 nucleotides: TGTGCCTGCCGAGTGCTTGGCGGTAGTTCACCCCTCCACTTT. Translated, it gives CACRVLGGSSPLHF.

The rearrangement uses TRBV7-2 and TRBJ1-3; 9 positions match TRBD1. The V gene end was trimmed by 4 bases and the J gene end by 8 bases; junction bases not matched to a gene: 9. This CDR3 is built from 15 residues. The germline CDR1 and CDR2 sequences are SGHTA and FQGNSA. CDR3 sequence (DNA): TGTGCCAGCAGCTCCAGGGACAGGGTGGTAGACACCATATATTTT. Translating gives CASSSRDRVVDTIYF.

V usage is TRBV28 and J usage is TRBJ1-6; D might be TRBD1 (5 bases). Trimming pared 7 bases from V and 4 bases from J, leaving 11 bases between. CDR3 length equals 14 residues. CDR1 and CDR2 from the germline V gene are MDHEN and SYDVKM. The CDR3 spells CASTPGDYNSPLHF. CDR3 sequence (DNA): TGTGCCAGCACCCCGGGGGATTATAATTCACCCCTCCACTTT.

This chain connects TRBV2 to TRBJ1-1, with D maybe TRBD1 (5 bases). Trimming left V 7 bases short and J 0 bases short, with 12 bases between. This CDR3 has 14 amino acids. Germline V gives CDR1 SNHLY, CDR2 FYNNEI. The CDR3 nucleotides read TGTGCCAGCATTCTCGGGACGGTGAACACTGAAGCTTTCTTT. Translating gives CASILGTVNTEAFF.

V gene TRBV5-1 combines with J gene TRBJ1-5, with TRBD1 matching 7 bases. J gave up 5 bases and V 4 bases, and 6 bases lay outside the gene matches. The CDR3 extends over 14 amino acids. Germline values: CDR1 SGHRS, CDR2 YFSETQ. CDR3 sequence: CASSATGLDQPQHF. DNA of the CDR3: TGCGCCAGCAGCGCGACAGGGCTAGATCAGCCCCAGCATTTT.

The chain couples TRBV5-1 to TRBJ2-4; the match to TRBD1 covers 8 bases. The CDR3 sequence is 16 residues long. The germline gives CDR1 SGHRS, CDR2 YFSETQ. V gave up 4 bases and J gave up 0 bases; unmatched junction bases: 6. For the CDR3, the DNA is TGCGCCAGCAGCCCCGGACAGGGCCTAGCCAAAAACATTCAGTACTTC. Translated, it gives CASSPGQGLAKNIQYF.

The chain joins TRBV2 to TRBJ1-2, with 9 bases matching TRBD1. Germline lookup yields CDR1 SNHLY and CDR2 FYNNEI. This CDR3 has 15 amino acids. V dropped 6 bases and J dropped 7; count of bases not matched to a gene: 12. CDR3 nucleotide sequence: TGTGCCAGCAGGGTTACAGGGGGCGTCTTAGGTGGCTACACCTTC. This gives the protein CASRVTGGVLGGYTF.

The CDR3 loop is CASSYGNRFNQPQHF. CDR3 sequence (DNA): TGTGCCAGCAGTTACGGGAACAGGTTCAATCAGCCCCAGCATTTT. V usage is TRBV6-6 and J usage is TRBJ1-5, with D possibly matching TRBD1 (5 bases). The CDR3 totals 15 residues. Between the trimmed V and J ends, which lost 2 bases and 3 bases, there was a span of 11 bases. Per germline, CDR1 MNHNY and CDR2 SVGAGI (reference sequence).